These T cell receptor beta chains were read from a single sample in a study of T and B cells in COVID-19 patients. Each CDR3 protein is one row after TCRdb ran MiXCR on the multiplex PCR reads. The sample has roughly 4,600 distinct CDR3 sequences; roughly a fifth are singletons. Sequences were obtained from blood. All receptors come from a human donor with active COVID-19. Each CDR3 is given with its conserved first and last residue. D genes are given only for firm matches. Expanded clones get a size class; other rows say once, few or many, or leave the size out.

>medium-sized|TRBJ2-7|TRBV6-5|TRBD1
CASSYLTGEQYF
TGTGCCAGCAGTTACTTGACAGGGGAGCAGTACTTC
>.|TRBJ2-5|TRBV18|.
CASSSRTEPSETQYF
TGTGCCAGCTCCTCAAGGACAGAGCCGAGTGAGACCCAGTACTTC
>many|TRBJ2-1|TRBV5-1|TRBD1
CASSFGTAYNEQFF
TGCGCCAGCAGCTTCGGGACAGCCTACAATGAGCAGTTCTTC
>.|TRBJ2-7|TRBV6-2/TRBV6-3|TRBD2
CASTQGLAGTKEQYF
TGTGCCAGCACCCAAGGACTAGCGGGAACTAAAGAGCAGTACTTC
>many|TRBJ1-5|TRBV5-6|.
CASSLGGYSNQPQHF
TGTGCCAGCAGCTTGGGGGGCTATAGCAATCAGCCCCAGCATTTT
>.|TRBJ2-2|TRBV4-1|TRBD2
CASSQDNPTLAANTGELFF
TGCGCCAGCAGCCAAGATAACCCGACACTAGCGGCGAACACCGGGGAGCTGTTTTTT
>.|TRBJ1-1|TRBV11-2|.
CASSLGSVNTEAFF
TGTGCCAGCAGCTTAGGGTCGGTGAACACTGAAGCTTTCTTT
>medium-sized|TRBJ2-1|TRBV6-5|TRBD2
CASNFGGGTEQFF
TGTGCCAGTAACTTCGGGGGGGGTACTGAGCAGTTCTTC
>large|TRBJ1-2|TRBV29-1|.
CSVEVRGTYGYTF
TGCAGCGTTGAAGTGCGGGGTACCTATGGCTACACCTTC
>few|TRBJ1-5|TRBV27|.
CASASVGVSNQPQHF
TGTGCCAGCGCTTCGGTCGGGGTTAGCAATCAGCCCCAGCATTTT
>few|TRBJ1-5|TRBV7-9|.
CASGGPGGNQPQHF
TGTGCCAGCGGGGGACCGGGTGGCAATCAGCCCCAGCATTTT
>medium-sized|TRBJ2-7|TRBV27|.
CASSSTSYEQYF
TGTGCCAGCAGTTCCACGTCCTACGAGCAGTACTTC
>few|TRBJ2-4|TRBV12-3/TRBV12-4|TRBD2
CASSFGGAKNIQYF
TGTGCCAGCAGTTTCGGGGGGGCCAAAAACATTCAGTACTTC
>medium-sized|TRBJ2-4|TRBV19|TRBD2
CASSLRGAGGVKNIQYF
TGTGCCAGTAGTCTCCGGGGGGCGGGAGGCGTAAAAAACATTCAGTACTTC
>many|TRBJ2-2|TRBV5-1|TRBD2
CASSSGAGGPNTGELFF
TGCGCCAGCAGCTCAGGGGCGGGGGGCCCTAACACCGGGGAGCTGTTTTTT
>.|TRBJ1-1|TRBV5-1|.
CASRKTGQNTEAFF
TGCGCCAGCAGGAAAACCGGACAGAACACTGAAGCTTTCTTT
>large|TRBJ2-2|TRBV6-5|TRBD1
CASSDRGRRTGELFF
TGTGCCAGCAGTGACAGGGGGCGCCGGACCGGGGAGCTGTTTTTT
>.|TRBJ2-2|TRBV5-1|TRBD2
CACHTGTSGGARTGELFF
TGCGCGTGCCATACCGGGACTAGCGGGGGGGCCCGCACCGGGGAGCTGTTTTTT
>.|TRBJ1-6|TRBV24-1|.
CATSDIKGPPYNSPLHF
TGTGCCACCAGTGACATCAAGGGACCTCCGTATAATTCACCCCTCCACTTT
>.|TRBJ1-1|TRBV4-3|.
CASSQDLSYTEAFF
TGCGCCAGCAGCCAAGATCTGTCGTACACTGAAGCTTTCTTT
>.|TRBJ1-2|TRBV20-1|.
CSARDGYGYTF
TGCAGTGCTAGGGACGGCTATGGCTACACCTTC
>.|TRBJ2-1|TRBV20-1|.
CSADPPGRGNNEQFF
TGCAGTGCCGACCCCCCGGGGAGGGGGAACAATGAGCAGTTCTTC
>.|TRBJ2-7|TRBV19|TRBD2
CASSMASGRPAPFSPYEQYF
TGTGCCAGTAGTATGGCTAGCGGGAGGCCCGCACCGTTTTCACCCTACGAGCAGTACTTC
>few|TRBJ2-5|TRBV7-2|.
CASSRERGQETQYF
TGTGCCAGCAGTCGGGAGAGAGGCCAAGAGACCCAGTACTTC
>.|TRBJ1-1|TRBV5-4|.
CASSFSDSYTEAFF
TGTGCCAGCAGCTTTTCCGACAGCTACACTGAAGCTTTCTTT
>.|TRBJ2-1|TRBV6-4|TRBD2
CASSEFWAGGNEQFF
TGTGCCAGCAGTGAGTTTTGGGCGGGGGGAAATGAGCAGTTCTTC
>few|TRBJ2-5|TRBV7-6|TRBD1
CASSLGRQGKTQYF
TGTGCCAGCAGCTTAGGCAGACAGGGGAAGACCCAGTACTTC
>many|TRBJ2-1|TRBV5-1|TRBD2
CASSLASGGYNEQFF
TGCGCCAGCAGCTTGGCTAGCGGAGGGTATAATGAGCAGTTCTTC
>medium-sized|TRBJ1-6|TRBV29-1|.
CSVSDPPGFPLHF
TGCAGCGTTTCCGACCCCCCGGGATTTCCCCTCCACTTT
>.|TRBJ1-1|TRBV19|.
CASDWGNTEAFF
TGTGCCAGCGACTGGGGGAACACTGAAGCTTTCTTT
>few|TRBJ2-2|TRBV9|.
CASSARLTGELFF
TGTGCCAGCAGCGCCAGACTAACCGGGGAGCTGTTTTTT
>.|TRBJ2-3|TRBV4-2|TRBD2
CASSQNTRGARTDTQYF
TGTGCCAGTAGCCAAAATACGCGGGGGGCTCGCACAGATACGCAGTATTTT
>medium-sized|TRBJ2-2|TRBV24-1|.
CATRAAGSGELFF
TGTGCCACCCGGGCGGCAGGATCCGGGGAGCTGTTTTTT
>.|TRBJ2-3|TRBV20-1|.
CSALTLGRADTQYF
TGCAGTGCTTTAACCCTTGGACGGGCAGATACGCAGTATTTT
>medium-sized|TRBJ2-1|TRBV5-6|.
CASSFSPQRSYNEQFF
TGTGCCAGCAGCTTCAGTCCCCAGCGGTCATACAATGAGCAGTTCTTC
>medium-sized|TRBJ1-1|TRBV29-1|.
CSVGGANTEAFF
TGCAGCGTTGGAGGGGCGAACACTGAAGCTTTCTTT
>medium-sized|TRBJ2-1|TRBV30|.
CAWSERRDGEQFF
TGTGCCTGGAGTGAGAGGAGGGATGGTGAGCAGTTCTTC
>few|TRBJ2-7|TRBV5-8|.
CAVNRYEQYF
TGTGCCGTCAACCGCTACGAGCAGTACTTC
>few|TRBJ1-2|TRBV6-5|.
CASSTPRTDGYTF
TGTGCCAGCAGTACCCCCCGGACTGATGGCTACACCTTC
>many|TRBJ2-1|TRBV5-1|.
CASRDRYNEQFF
TGCGCCAGCAGGGACAGATACAATGAGCAGTTCTTC
>many|TRBJ1-1|TRBV30|.
CAWRGEETERAEAFF
TGTGCCTGGAGGGGGGAGGAGACAGAGCGCGCTGAAGCTTTCTTT
>many|TRBJ1-5|TRBV6-6|.
CASGDSYSNQPQHF
TGTGCCAGCGGCGACAGTTATAGCAATCAGCCCCAGCATTTT
>medium-sized|TRBJ1-2|TRBV6-5|.
CASSPTNSGYTF
TGTGCCAGCAGTCCAACAAACTCTGGCTACACCTTC
>medium-sized|TRBJ1-2|TRBV18|TRBD1
CASSLPGGARMGYTF
TGTGCCAGCTCACTTCCAGGGGGCGCGAGGATGGGCTACACCTTC
>.|TRBJ2-1|TRBV7-3|TRBD1
CASSSGTASNEQFF
TGTGCCAGCAGCTCCGGGACAGCCTCAAATGAGCAGTTCTTC
>medium-sized|TRBJ2-2|TRBV6-4|TRBD1
CASRGQGGTGELFF
TGTGCCAGCAGGGGACAGGGTGGCACCGGGGAGCTGTTTTTT
>.|TRBJ2-1|TRBV6-1|TRBD2
CASGGLAGAGNEQLF
TGTGCCAGCGGTGGACTAGCGGGGGCGGGCAATGAGCAGCTCTTC
>medium-sized|TRBJ2-5|TRBV7-6|.
CASSLEGGGGTQYF
TGTGCCAGCAGCTTAGAGGGCGGAGGAGGGACCCAGTACTTC
>many|TRBJ2-1|TRBV6-5|.
CASRTRGPLNGEQFF
TGTGCCAGCAGGACTAGGGGGCCGCTTAACGGTGAGCAGTTCTTC
>.|TRBJ2-1|TRBV6-5|TRBD1
CASSLTPGTGAHYNEQFF
TGTGCCAGCAGTTTGACCCCCGGGACAGGGGCGCACTACAATGAGCAGTTCTTC
>medium-sized|TRBJ2-7|TRBV6-2/TRBV6-3|.
CASSYSKGSQVSSYEQYF
TGTGCCAGCAGTTACTCGAAGGGGTCGCAGGTGAGCTCCTACGAGCAGTACTTC
>medium-sized|TRBJ1-2|TRBV6-1|TRBD1
CASMDRGNNGYTF
TGTGCCAGCATGGACAGGGGAAATAATGGCTACACCTTC
>.|TRBJ2-7|TRBV19|TRBD1
CASSSQYGQGSRTEQYF
TGTGCCAGTAGTAGCCAGTACGGACAGGGGTCACGTACTGAGCAGTACTTC
>.|TRBJ2-1|TRBV29-1|.
CSVGGQGLNEQFF
TGCAGCGTGGGGGGGCAGGGTCTTAATGAGCAGTTCTTC